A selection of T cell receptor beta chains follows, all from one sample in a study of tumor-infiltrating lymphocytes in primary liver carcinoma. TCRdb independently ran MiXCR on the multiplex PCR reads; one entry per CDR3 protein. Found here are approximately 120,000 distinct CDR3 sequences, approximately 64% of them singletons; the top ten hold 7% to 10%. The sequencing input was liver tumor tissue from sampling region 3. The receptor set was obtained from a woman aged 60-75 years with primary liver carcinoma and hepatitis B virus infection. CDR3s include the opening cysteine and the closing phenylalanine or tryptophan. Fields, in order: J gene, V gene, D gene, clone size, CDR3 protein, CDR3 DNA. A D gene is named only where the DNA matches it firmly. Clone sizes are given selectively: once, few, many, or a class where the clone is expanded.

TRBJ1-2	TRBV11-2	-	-	CASSLARVGSDYTF	TGTGCCAGCAGCTTAGCCAGGGTAGGAAGTGACTACACCTTC
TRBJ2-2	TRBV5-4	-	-	CASTMGLIGELFF	TGTGCCAGCACCATGGGGCTTATCGGGGAGCTGTTTTTT
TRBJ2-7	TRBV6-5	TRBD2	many	CASSYSIVGSGSRDEQYF	TGTGCCAGCAGTTACTCGATAGTAGGTAGCGGGAGTCGCGACGAGCAGTACTTC
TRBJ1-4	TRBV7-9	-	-	CASKFGPNEKLFF	TGTGCCAGCAAATTCGGCCCTAATGAAAAACTGTTTTTT
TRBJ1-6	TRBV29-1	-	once	CSFTWWAMGSPLHF	TGCAGCTTTACATGGTGGGCTATGGGTTCACCCCTCCACTTT
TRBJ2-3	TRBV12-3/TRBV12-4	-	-	CASSFFLVGGQEGDSQYF	TGTGCCAGCAGTTTCTTTCTCGTGGGCGGCCAGGAGGGCGATTCGCAGTATTTT
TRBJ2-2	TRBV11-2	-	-	CASSLMVNIGELFF	TGTGCCAGCAGCCTTATGGTGAACATCGGGGAGCTGTTTTTT
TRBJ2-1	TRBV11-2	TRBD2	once	CASSLGLAAGRPSEQFF	TGTGCCAGCAGCTTAGGTCTGGCAGCGGGAAGGCCGAGTGAGCAGTTCTTC
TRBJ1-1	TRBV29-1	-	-	CSDAVTWNTEAFF	TGCAGCGATGCTGTGACATGGAACACTGAAGCTTTCTTT
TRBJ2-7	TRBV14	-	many	CASSQDRVGRREQYF	TGTGCCAGCAGCCAAGATAGGGTGGGGCGACGCGAGCAGTACTTC
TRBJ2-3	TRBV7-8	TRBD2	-	CACRASGLSTDTQYF	TGTGCCTGCAGAGCTAGCGGACTAAGTACAGATACGCAGTATTTT
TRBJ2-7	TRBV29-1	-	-	CSVYGTQGKQYF	TGCAGCGTTTACGGGACCCAGGGAAAGCAGTACTTC
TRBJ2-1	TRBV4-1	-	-	CASSQVWGSIFSYNEQFF	TGCGCCAGCAGCCAAGTGTGGGGAAGCATATTCTCCTACAATGAGCAGTTCTTC
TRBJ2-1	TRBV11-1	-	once	CASSQTENSYNGQFF	TGTGCTAGCAGCCAGACTGAGAACTCCTACAATGGGCAGTTCTTC
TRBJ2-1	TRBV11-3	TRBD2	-	CANSSGGATYNEQFF	TGTGCCAACAGCTCGGGGGGGGCGACATACAATGAGCAGTTCTTT
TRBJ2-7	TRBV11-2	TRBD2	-	CTSSLAGVSEQYF	TGTACCAGCAGCTTAGCGGGAGTAAGCGAACAGTACTTC
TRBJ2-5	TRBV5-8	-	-	CASSSYWGGSQETQYF	TGTGCCAGCAGCTCTTACTGGGGCGGTTCCCAAGAGACCCAGTACTTC
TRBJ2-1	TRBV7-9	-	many	CASSPSYNYNEQFF	TGTGCCAGCAGCCCGAGTTACAACTACAATGAGCAGTTCTTC
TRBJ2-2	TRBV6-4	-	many	CASSDTSSRELFF	TGTGCCAGCAGTGATACGTCGTCGCGGGAGCTGTTTTTT
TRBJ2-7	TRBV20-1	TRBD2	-	CSANRLAYEQYF	TGCAGTGCCAACCGACTAGCGTACGAGCAGTACTTC
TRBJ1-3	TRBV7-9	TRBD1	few	CASGDRGSGNTIYF	TGTGCCAGCGGGGACAGGGGCTCTGGAAACACCATATATTTT
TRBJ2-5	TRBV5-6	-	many	CASSPASGQQETQYF	TGTGCCAGCAGCCCCGCCTCGGGACAACAAGAGACCCAGTACTTC
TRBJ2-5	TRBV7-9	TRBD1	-	CASSQMRTGLRLETQYF	TGTGCCAGCAGCCAAATGAGGACAGGGTTAAGATTAGAGACCCAGTACTTC
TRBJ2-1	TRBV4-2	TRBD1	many	CASSQDRGDRVTFF	TGTGCCAGCAGCCAAGATAGGGGAGACAGGGTCACGTTCTTC
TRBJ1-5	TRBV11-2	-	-	CDSSPNNSPGQPQHF	TGTGATAGCAGCCCTAATAACAGTCCTGGTCAGCCCCAGCATTTT